This TCR beta chain was profiled in a study of patients and donors after allogeneic stem cell transplantation. V lost 2 bases and J 5 bases, leaving 21 bases between the germline ends. Germline V gene sequence: CDR1 LGHNA, CDR2 YSLEER. The CDR3 totals 17 residues. A single record per CDR3 protein comes from TCRdb applying MiXCR to the RT-PCR reads. The table lists 190,000 or so distinct CDR3 sequences, 41% of them singletons, with about 30% in the top ten. The chain recombines TRBV4-3 with TRBJ1-1, with D perhaps TRBD1 (6 bases). Sequenced material: blood, either unsorted or a sorted T cell fraction (not recorded which). The receptor comes from a human donor who was either an allogeneic HSCT recipient or a stem cell or donor lymphocyte infusion donor (not recorded which). It is not recorded whose cells these are; they may come from a transplant donor. The chain's CDR3 is CASSQLQVSGEWTEAFF. CDR3 coding DNA: TGCGCCAGCAGCCAACTGCAAGTCTCAGGGGAGTGGACTGAAGCTTTCTTT.